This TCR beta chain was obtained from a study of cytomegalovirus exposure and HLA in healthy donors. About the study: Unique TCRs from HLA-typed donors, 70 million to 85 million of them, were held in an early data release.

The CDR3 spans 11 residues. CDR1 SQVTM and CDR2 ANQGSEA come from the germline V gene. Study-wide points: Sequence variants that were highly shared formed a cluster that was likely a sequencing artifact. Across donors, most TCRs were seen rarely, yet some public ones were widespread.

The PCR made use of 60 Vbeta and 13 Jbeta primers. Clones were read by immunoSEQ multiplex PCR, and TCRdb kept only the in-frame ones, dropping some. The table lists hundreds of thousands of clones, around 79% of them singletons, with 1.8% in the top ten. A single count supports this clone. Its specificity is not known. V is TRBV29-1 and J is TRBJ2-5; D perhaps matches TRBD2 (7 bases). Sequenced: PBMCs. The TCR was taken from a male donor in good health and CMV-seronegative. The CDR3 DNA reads TGCGGGGGGGCCACTCAAGAGACCCAGTACTTC. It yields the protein CGGATQETQYF.